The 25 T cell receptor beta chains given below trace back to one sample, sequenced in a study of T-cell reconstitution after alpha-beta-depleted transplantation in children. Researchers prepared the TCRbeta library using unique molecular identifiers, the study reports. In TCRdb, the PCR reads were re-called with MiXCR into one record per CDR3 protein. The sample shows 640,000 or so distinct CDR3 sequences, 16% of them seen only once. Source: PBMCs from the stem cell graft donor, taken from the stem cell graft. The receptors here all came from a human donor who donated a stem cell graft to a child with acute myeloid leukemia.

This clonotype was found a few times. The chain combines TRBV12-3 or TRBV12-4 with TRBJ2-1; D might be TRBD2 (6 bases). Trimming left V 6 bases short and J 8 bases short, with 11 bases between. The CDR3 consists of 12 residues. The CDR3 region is CASSLANHEQFF. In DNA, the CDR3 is TGTGCCAGCAGCCTAGCGAACCATGAGCAGTTCTTC.

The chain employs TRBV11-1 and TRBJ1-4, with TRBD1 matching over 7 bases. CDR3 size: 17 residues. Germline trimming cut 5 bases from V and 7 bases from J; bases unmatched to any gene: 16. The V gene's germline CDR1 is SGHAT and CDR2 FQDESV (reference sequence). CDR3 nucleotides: TGTGCCAGCAGCCCCAGGCCAGGGGACAGCCAGTTTGAAAAACTGTTTTTT. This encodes CASSPRPGDSQFEKLFF.

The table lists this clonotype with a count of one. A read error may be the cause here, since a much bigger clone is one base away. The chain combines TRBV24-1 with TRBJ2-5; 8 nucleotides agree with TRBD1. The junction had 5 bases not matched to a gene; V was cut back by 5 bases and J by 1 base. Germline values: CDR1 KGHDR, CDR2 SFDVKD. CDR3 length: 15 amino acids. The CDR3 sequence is CATSASDRGQETQYF. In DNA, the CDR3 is TGTGCCACCAGTGCCTCCGACAGGGGCCAAGAGACCCAGTACTTC.

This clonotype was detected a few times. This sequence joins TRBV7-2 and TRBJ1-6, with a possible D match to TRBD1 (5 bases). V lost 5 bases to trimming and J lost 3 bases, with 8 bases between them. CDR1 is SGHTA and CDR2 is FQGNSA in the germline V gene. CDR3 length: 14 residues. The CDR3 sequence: CASSHDSYNSPLHF. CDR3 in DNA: TGTGCCAGCAGCCACGACAGCTATAATTCACCCCTCCACTTT.

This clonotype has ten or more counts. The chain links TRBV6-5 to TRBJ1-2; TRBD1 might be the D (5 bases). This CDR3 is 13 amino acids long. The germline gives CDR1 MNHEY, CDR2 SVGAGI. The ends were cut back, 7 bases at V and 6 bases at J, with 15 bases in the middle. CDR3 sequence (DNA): TGTGCCAGCACCCGAGGGGCGCGAGATGGCTACACCTTC. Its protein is CASTRGARDGYTF.

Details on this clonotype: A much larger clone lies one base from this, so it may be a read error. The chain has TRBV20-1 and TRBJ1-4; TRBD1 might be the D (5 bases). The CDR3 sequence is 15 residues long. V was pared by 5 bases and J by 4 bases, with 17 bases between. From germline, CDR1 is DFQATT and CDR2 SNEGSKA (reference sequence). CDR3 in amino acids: CSADPGERSNEKLFF. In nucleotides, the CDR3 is TGCAGTGCTGATCCGGGGGAGCGCAGTAATGAAAAACTGTTTTTT.

The CDR3 DNA reads as TGTGCCAGCAGCACACCTAGTATTCGCGGGGGGAGCACAGATACGCAGTATTTT. This codes for CASSTPSIRGGSTDTQYF. The chain joins TRBV9 to TRBJ2-3; TRBD2 agrees at 8 bases. The CDR3 is made up of 18 amino acids. CDR1 is SGDLS, CDR2 YYNGEE, per germline. Losses at the gene ends were 4 bases for V and 0 bases for J; bases not matched to a gene: 13.

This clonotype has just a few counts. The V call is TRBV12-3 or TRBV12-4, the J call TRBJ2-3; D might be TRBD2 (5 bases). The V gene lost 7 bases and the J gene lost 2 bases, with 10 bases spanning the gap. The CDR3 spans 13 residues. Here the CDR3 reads CASTGKLTDTQYF. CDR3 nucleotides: TGTGCCAGCACGGGGAAGCTCACAGATACGCAGTATTTT.

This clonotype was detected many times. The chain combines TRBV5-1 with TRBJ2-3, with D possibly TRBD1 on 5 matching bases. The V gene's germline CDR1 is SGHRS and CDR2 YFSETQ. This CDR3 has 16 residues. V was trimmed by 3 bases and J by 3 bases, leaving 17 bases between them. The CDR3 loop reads CASSYSQYRQTDTQYF. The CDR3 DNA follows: TGCGCCAGCAGCTACTCTCAGTACAGGCAGACAGATACGCAGTATTTT.

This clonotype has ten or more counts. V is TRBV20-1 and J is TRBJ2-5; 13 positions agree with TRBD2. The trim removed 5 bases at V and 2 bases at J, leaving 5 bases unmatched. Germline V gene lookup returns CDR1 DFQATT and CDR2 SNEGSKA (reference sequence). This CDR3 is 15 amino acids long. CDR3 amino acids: CSAQTSGGKQETQYF. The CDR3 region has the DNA TGCAGTGCTCAGACTAGCGGGGGGAAACAAGAGACCCAGTACTTC.

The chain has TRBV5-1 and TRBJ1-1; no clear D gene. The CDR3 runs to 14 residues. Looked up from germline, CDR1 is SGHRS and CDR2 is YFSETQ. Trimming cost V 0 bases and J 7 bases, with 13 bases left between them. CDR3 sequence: CASSLGKDLFEAFF. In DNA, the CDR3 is TGCGCCAGCAGCTTGGGAAAGGACCTCTTTGAAGCTTTCTTT. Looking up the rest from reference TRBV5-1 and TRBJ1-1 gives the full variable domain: KAGVTQTPRYLIKTRGQQVTLSCSPISGHRSVSWYQQTPGQGLQFLFEYFSETQRNKGNFPGRFSGRQFSNSRSEMNVSTLELGDSALYLCASSLGKDLFEAFFGQGTRLTVV.

CDR3: CASSPFNTGELFF. As DNA, the CDR3 is TGCGCCAGCAGCCCGTTCAACACCGGGGAGCTGTTTTTT. The chain combines TRBV4-1 with TRBJ2-2, with D hard to call. V was pared by 4 bases and J by 2 bases, with 5 bases between. The CDR3 sequence is 13 residues long. CDR1 and CDR2 from the germline V gene are MGHRA and YSYEKL.

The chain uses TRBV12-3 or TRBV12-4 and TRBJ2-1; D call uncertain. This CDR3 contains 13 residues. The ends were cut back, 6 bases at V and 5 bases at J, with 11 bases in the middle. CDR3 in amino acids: CASSPIRDNEQFF. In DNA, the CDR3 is TGTGCCAGCAGCCCAATCCGGGACAATGAGCAGTTCTTC.

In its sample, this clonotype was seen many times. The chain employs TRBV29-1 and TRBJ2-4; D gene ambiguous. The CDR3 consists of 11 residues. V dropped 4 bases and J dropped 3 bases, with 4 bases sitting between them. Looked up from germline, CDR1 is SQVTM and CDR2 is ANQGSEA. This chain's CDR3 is CSVVGKNIQYF. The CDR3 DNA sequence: TGCAGCGTTGTTGGCAAAAACATTCAGTACTTC.

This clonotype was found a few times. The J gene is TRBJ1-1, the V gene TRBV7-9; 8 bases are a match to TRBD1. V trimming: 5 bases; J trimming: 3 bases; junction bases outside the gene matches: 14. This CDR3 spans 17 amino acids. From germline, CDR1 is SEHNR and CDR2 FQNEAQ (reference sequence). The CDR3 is CASSPLSWTGRYTEAFF. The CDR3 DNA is TGTGCCAGCAGCCCCCTTAGTTGGACAGGGAGGTACACTGAAGCTTTCTTT.

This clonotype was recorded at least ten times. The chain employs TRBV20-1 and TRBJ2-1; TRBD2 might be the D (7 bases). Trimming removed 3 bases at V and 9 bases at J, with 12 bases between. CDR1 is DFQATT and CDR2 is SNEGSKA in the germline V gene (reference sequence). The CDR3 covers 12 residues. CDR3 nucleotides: TGCAGTGCTAGTTGGGGGGGCTTTGAGCAGTTCTTC. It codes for CSASWGGFEQFF.

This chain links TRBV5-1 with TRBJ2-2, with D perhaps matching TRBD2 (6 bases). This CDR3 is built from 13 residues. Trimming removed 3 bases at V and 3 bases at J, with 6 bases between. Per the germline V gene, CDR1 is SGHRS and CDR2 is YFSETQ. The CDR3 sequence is CASSWGDTGELFF. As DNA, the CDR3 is TGCGCCAGCAGCTGGGGGGACACCGGGGAGCTGTTTTTT.

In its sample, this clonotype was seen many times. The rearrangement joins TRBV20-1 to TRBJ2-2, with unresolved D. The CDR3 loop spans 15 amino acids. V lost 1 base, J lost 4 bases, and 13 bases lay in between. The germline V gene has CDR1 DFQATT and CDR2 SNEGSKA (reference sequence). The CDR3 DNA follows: TGCAGTGCTAGAGCTAGGGTGTCCGGCACCGGGGAGCTGTTTTTT. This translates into CSARARVSGTGELFF.

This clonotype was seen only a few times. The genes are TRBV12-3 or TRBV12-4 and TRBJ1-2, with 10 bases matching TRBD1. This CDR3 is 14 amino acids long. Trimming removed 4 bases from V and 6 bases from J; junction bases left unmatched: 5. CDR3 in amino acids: CASSSRQGAHGYTF. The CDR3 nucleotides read TGTGCCAGCAGTTCCCGACAGGGGGCCCATGGCTACACCTTC.

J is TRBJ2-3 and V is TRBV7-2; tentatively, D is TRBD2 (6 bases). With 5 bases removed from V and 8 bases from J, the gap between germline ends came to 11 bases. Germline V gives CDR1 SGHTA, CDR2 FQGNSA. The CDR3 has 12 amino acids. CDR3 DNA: TGTGCCAGCAGCCACCGGGGAGGTACGCAGTATTTT. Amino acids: CASSHRGGTQYF.

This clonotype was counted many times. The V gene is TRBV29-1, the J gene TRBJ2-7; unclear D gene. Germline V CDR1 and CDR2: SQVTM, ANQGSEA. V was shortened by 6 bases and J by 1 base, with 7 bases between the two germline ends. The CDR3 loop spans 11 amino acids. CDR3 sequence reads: CSVAESYEQYF. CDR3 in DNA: TGCAGCGTGGCCGAATCCTACGAGCAGTACTTC.

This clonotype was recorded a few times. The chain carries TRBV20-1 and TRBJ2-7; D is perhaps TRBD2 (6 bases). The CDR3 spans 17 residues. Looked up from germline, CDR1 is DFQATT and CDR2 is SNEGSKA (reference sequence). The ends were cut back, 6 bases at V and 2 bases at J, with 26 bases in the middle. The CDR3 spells CSALQGSGPILTYEQYV. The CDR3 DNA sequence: TGCAGTGCCCTCCAGGGTAGCGGACCCATTCTAACCTACGAGCAGTACGTC.

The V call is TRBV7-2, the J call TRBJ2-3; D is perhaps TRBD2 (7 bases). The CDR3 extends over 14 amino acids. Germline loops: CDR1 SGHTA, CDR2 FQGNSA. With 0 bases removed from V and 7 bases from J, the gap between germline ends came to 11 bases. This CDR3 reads CASSLAGGLNTQYF. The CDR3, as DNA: TGTGCCAGCAGCTTAGCGGGGGGGCTGAATACGCAGTATTTT.

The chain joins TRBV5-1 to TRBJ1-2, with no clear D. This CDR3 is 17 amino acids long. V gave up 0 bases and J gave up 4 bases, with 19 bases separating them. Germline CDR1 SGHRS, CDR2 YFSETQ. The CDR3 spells CASSLVVGPISFYGYTF. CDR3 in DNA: TGCGCCAGCAGCTTGGTCGTGGGCCCCATTTCCTTCTATGGCTACACCTTC.

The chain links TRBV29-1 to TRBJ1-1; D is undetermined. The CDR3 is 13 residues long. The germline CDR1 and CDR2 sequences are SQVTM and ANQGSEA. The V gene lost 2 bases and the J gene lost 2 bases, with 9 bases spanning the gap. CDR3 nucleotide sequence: TGCAGCGTTGAACGCCGTGGAAACACTGAAGCTTTCTTT. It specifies CSVERRGNTEAFF.